These 8 T cell receptor beta chains share one sample of origin, sequenced in a study of blood T cell repertoires in COVID-19. The table came from immunoSEQ multiplex PCR; TCRdb's copy has only in-frame clones and leaves some out. The profile shows fewer than 150,000 clones, 70% to 90% of them singletons. The material sequenced was peripheral blood. These receptors all stem from a woman of 80 years or more with acute or convalescent COVID-19.

The table lists this clone with a few counts. V gene TRBV29-1 combines with J gene TRBJ1-1; 7 bases line up with TRBD1. The germline gives CDR1 SQVTM, CDR2 ANQGSEA. The CDR3 is 14 amino acids. The V and J ends lost 4 bases and 0 bases, in that order; junction bases with no gene match: 5. CDR3 nucleotides: TGCAGCGTTGCCAGGGGGACCTTGAACACTGAAGCTTTCTTT. It is translated as CSVARGTLNTEAFF.

The J gene is TRBJ2-2, the V gene TRBV4-2; D might be TRBD1 (5 bases). V was shortened by 1 base and J by 4 bases, with 16 bases between the two germline ends. This CDR3 is 17 amino acids long. Germline V gene sequence: CDR1 LGHNA, CDR2 YNFKEQ. CDR3 residues: CASSQVRQGIGTGELFF. The DNA for the CDR3 is TGTGCCAGCAGCCAAGTCAGGCAGGGTATTGGCACCGGGGAGCTGTTTTTT.

The V gene is TRBV5-6, the J gene TRBJ1-1; 7 bases map to TRBD1. This CDR3 comprises 15 residues. With 5 bases clipped from V and 3 bases from J, the junction kept 10 bases outside the gene matches. CDR1 SGHDT and CDR2 YYEEEE come from the germline V gene. The CDR3 DNA sequence: TGTGCCAGCAGTTTATTGGACAGGTTGCACACTGAAGCTTTCTTT. Amino acid sequence: CASSLLDRLHTEAFF.

This clone is a singleton in its sample. This chain connects TRBV3-1 (or the pseudogene TRBV3-2) to TRBJ1-2, with 9 bases lining up with TRBD1. Germline CDR1 and CDR2: LGHDT and YNNKEL (reference sequence). The CDR3 contains 12 residues. The V and J ends lost 5 bases and 8 bases, in that order; junction bases with no gene match: 3. This chain's CDR3 is CASSWTGDGYTF. CDR3 coding DNA: TGTGCCAGCAGCTGGACAGGGGACGGCTACACCTTC.

The chain is built from TRBV15 and TRBJ1-2; tentatively, D is TRBD1 (5 bases). Germline V gene sequence: CDR1 LNHNV, CDR2 YYDKDF (reference sequence). V lost 2 bases, J lost 0 bases, and 13 bases lay in between. This CDR3 region has 16 residues. Here the CDR3 reads CATSRRGEGANYGYTF. CDR3 coding DNA: TGTGCCACCAGCAGACGGGGGGAGGGCGCTAACTATGGCTACACCTTC.

This clone was seen a handful of times. This sequence joins TRBV6-6 and TRBJ1-4; a possible D gene is TRBD1 (5 bases). Per germline, CDR1 MNHNY and CDR2 SVGAGI (reference sequence). This CDR3 region has 16 residues. V gave up 8 bases and J gave up 7 bases, with 23 bases separating them. The CDR3 spells CASQSHTTGQGEKLFF. CDR3 bases: TGTGCCAGCCAATCCCATACGACCGGTCAGGGTGAAAAACTGTTTTTT.

V usage is TRBV7-2 and J usage is TRBJ2-7; TRBD1 matches 8 bases. Trimming took 3 bases from V and 4 from J; bases not matched to a gene: 5. The CDR3 sequence is 14 residues long. CDR1 is SGHTA and CDR2 is FQGNSA in the germline V gene. CDR3 residues: CASSFRTGQYEQYF. The CDR3 DNA follows: TGTGCCAGCAGCTTTCGGACAGGGCAGTACGAGCAGTACTTC.

The chain employs TRBV27 and TRBJ1-6, with unresolved D. V lost 1 base, J lost 0 bases, and 13 bases lay in between. CDR1 is MNHEY, CDR2 SMNVEV, per germline (reference sequence). This CDR3 contains 18 residues. CDR3 residues: CASSLLGLRSSYNSPLHF. CDR3 DNA sequence: TGTGCCAGCAGTTTATTAGGACTCCGGAGCTCCTATAATTCACCCCTCCACTTT.